This T cell receptor beta chain appears in the sequencing data of a study of T cells in Graves' hyperthyroidism and ophthalmopathy. Findings of the study overall: A 13 V-J model separated ophthalmopathy from stable hyperthyroidism. Most thyroid clonotypes expanded above 0.001 were also detected in blood. Model predictions of ophthalmopathy came a median 6.5 months before onset.

Researchers amplified the TCR beta CDR3 regions from RNA transcripts. The HTBI primer set drove a first-round RT-PCR of the TCR CDR3. TCRdb fed the multiplex PCR reads into MiXCR, producing one record per CDR3 protein. The sample includes 550,000 to 700,000 distinct CDR3 sequences, more than 45% seen only once; the top ten take around a fifth. V was shortened by 0 bases and J by 0 bases, with 9 bases between the two germline ends. CDR3 length: 15 amino acids. Germline CDR1 is DFQATT and CDR2 is SNEGSKA (reference sequence). Thyroid ultrasound and orbital computed tomography, with clinical symptoms and serum thyroxine and TRAb, informed diagnoses. The table lists this clonotype with many counts. Its specificity is unknown.

The TCR was taken from an adult woman with Graves' disease, either hyperthyroidism or ophthalmopathy (not recorded which). The sequenced sample was peripheral blood or thyroid tissue (not recorded which). J is TRBJ1-3 and V is TRBV20-1; unclear D gene. The CDR3 loop is CSARDPTLSGNTIYF. The CDR3 nucleotides are TGCAGTGCTAGAGATCCCACCCTCTCTGGAAACACCATATATTTT.